The 28 T cell receptor beta chains presented below share a single source sample, sequenced in a study of blood T cell repertoires in COVID-19. TCRdb keeps only in-frame clones here, not all; method: immunoSEQ multiplex PCR. The sample holds roughly 170,000 clones, roughly 84% seen once. Sequencing was performed on peripheral blood. These TCRs come from a man between 60 and 75 years old who had recovered from COVID-19.

The chain links TRBV7-2 to TRBJ1-3, with TRBD1 identical over 8 bases. This CDR3 spans 14 amino acids. Unmatched junction bases numbered 4, after V lost 5 bases and J lost 4 bases. Germline V CDR1 and CDR2: SGHTA, FQGNSA. The CDR3 DNA sequence: TGTGCCAGCAGCACAGGGGGATTCGGAAACACCATATATTTT. This gives the protein CASSTGGFGNTIYF.

This chain links TRBV5-1 with TRBJ2-1, with 11 nucleotides matching TRBD2. Germline V gives CDR1 SGHRS, CDR2 YFSETQ. J gave up 7 bases and V 1 base, and 16 bases lay outside the gene matches. The CDR3 covers 19 residues. This CDR3 is CASSLRPTYLAGGRNEQFF. The CDR3 bases are TGCGCCAGCAGCTTGCGACCCACTTATTTAGCGGGGGGGCGAAATGAGCAGTTCTTC.

The genes are TRBV10-2 and TRBJ2-7; TRBD2 agrees at 12 bases. Germline values: CDR1 WSHSY, CDR2 SAAADI. The V and J ends lost 4 bases and 6 bases, in that order; junction bases with no gene match: 4. The CDR3 extends over 14 amino acids. Here the CDR3 DNA reads TGCGCCAGCAGTGCAACTAGCGGGGGGTTCGAGCAGTACTTC. Its protein is CASSATSGGFEQYF.

V usage is TRBV6-5 and J usage is TRBJ2-1; 7 bases map to TRBD1. CDR1 MNHEY and CDR2 SVGAGI come from the germline V gene. The V and J ends lost 11 bases and 0 bases, in that order; junction bases with no gene match: 10. This CDR3 has 15 amino acids. The CDR3: CAAHRGPFSYNEQFF. The DNA of the CDR3 is TGTGCCGCCCACAGGGGCCCCTTCTCCTACAATGAGCAGTTCTTC.

The chain joins TRBV7-6 to TRBJ2-7; 9 bases map to TRBD1. Germline V gene data show CDR1 as SGHVS and CDR2 as FNYEAQ. The CDR3 sequence is 15 residues long. J was trimmed by 5 bases and V by 4 bases; bases with no gene match: 9. CDR3 in amino acids: CASSWRGTGPDEQYF. The CDR3 region has the DNA TGTGCCAGCAGCTGGCGGGGGACAGGGCCCGACGAGCAGTACTTC.

The gene calls are TRBV12-5 and TRBJ2-5; 13 bases line up with TRBD2. This CDR3 has 13 residues. The ends lost 9 bases at V and 5 bases at J; junction bases unmatched: 3. Germline assignment: CDR1 LGHNT and CDR2 FRNRAP. The CDR3 reads CASGTSGEETQYF. CDR3 nucleotides: TGTGCTAGCGGGACTAGCGGGGAGGAGACCCAGTACTTC.

The chain is built from TRBV2 and TRBJ2-6; D remains ambiguous. The germline V gene has CDR1 SNHLY and CDR2 FYNNEI. The CDR3 is made up of 14 amino acids. Trimming shortened V by 5 bases and J by 0 bases, and 5 bases separated the two germline ends. CDR3 region: CASSQNSGANVLTF. The CDR3 coding sequence is TGTGCCAGCAGTCAGAACTCTGGGGCCAACGTCCTGACTTTC.

The J gene is TRBJ2-3, the V gene TRBV5-4; 8 bases map to TRBD1. Germline lookup yields CDR1 SGHNT and CDR2 YYREEE (reference sequence). The CDR3 runs 14 residues. Unmatched junction bases numbered 6, after V lost 1 base and J lost 8 bases. CDR3 sequence (DNA): TGTGCCAGCAGCTTGAGGACAGGGTGGGCTACGCAGTATTTT. Translated, it gives CASSLRTGWATQYF.

The chain employs TRBV6-5 and TRBJ1-2; unclear D gene. Trimming left V 7 bases short and J 1 base short, with 16 bases between. This CDR3 has 15 residues. In germline, CDR1 is MNHEY, CDR2 SVGAGI. Written as DNA, the CDR3 is TGTGCCAGCACCGACCCTGGACTGATTAACTATGGCTACACCTTC. Amino acids: CASTDPGLINYGYTF.

The gene calls are TRBV6-5 and TRBJ2-7; TRBD2 matches 7 bases. The V gene end was trimmed by 6 bases and the J gene end by 3 bases; junction bases not matched to a gene: 8. Germline V gene sequence: CDR1 MNHEY, CDR2 SVGAGI. The CDR3 sequence is 14 residues long. The CDR3 reads CASRSGGGDYEQYF. CDR3 sequence (DNA): TGTGCCAGCAGATCGGGAGGAGGGGACTACGAGCAGTACTTC.

The chain joins TRBV5-4 to TRBJ2-7, with D tentatively TRBD1 (5 bases). Trimming left V 2 bases short and J 5 bases short, with 14 bases between. This CDR3 has 14 amino acids. Germline-derived CDR1 and CDR2 are SGHNT and YYREEE (reference sequence). The CDR3 sequence is CASSLSRVGNEQYF. As DNA, the CDR3 is TGTGCCAGCAGCTTATCCAGGGTGGGGAACGAGCAGTACTTC.

The chain employs TRBV7-8 and TRBJ2-2; 10 bases match TRBD2. V was clipped by 4 bases and J by 7 bases; unmatched bases: 6. Germline V gene lookup returns CDR1 SGHVS and CDR2 FQNEAQ. The CDR3 is 15 amino acids. CDR3 in DNA: TGTGCCAGCAGCTCGAGCGGGGGGGCCGGCGGGGAGCTGTTTTTT. Protein: CASSSSGGAGGELFF.

The J gene is TRBJ1-2, the V gene TRBV14; unclear D gene. This CDR3 spans 14 amino acids. V lost 0 bases to trimming and J lost 5 bases, with 10 bases between them. Germline loops: CDR1 SGHDN, CDR2 FVKESK. The CDR3, as DNA: TGTGCCAGCAGCCAAGATCTTCAGTCTTATGGCTACACCTTC. Translation: CASSQDLQSYGYTF.

The gene calls are TRBV6-5 and TRBJ1-4; 9 nucleotides line up with TRBD1. This CDR3 has 14 amino acids. Germline V CDR1 and CDR2: MNHEY, SVGAGI. J gave up 7 bases and V 7 bases, and 7 bases lay outside the gene matches. CDR3 amino acids: CASTRTGGGEKLFF. The CDR3 DNA sequence: TGTGCCAGCACCCGAACAGGGGGCGGTGAAAAACTGTTTTTT.

The chain joins TRBV6-5 to TRBJ1-2; weak D call: TRBD1 (5 bases). The length of the CDR3 is 15 residues. Germline V gene lookup returns CDR1 MNHEY and CDR2 SVGAGI. Trimming removed 6 bases at V and 7 bases at J, with 21 bases between. The CDR3: CASRRGGPSESGYTF. The CDR3 nucleotides read TGTGCCAGCAGGAGGGGAGGCCCATCAGAGAGTGGCTACACCTTC.

V usage is TRBV9 and J usage is TRBJ2-3, with D unresolved. Germline lookup yields CDR1 SGDLS and CDR2 YYNGEE. The length of the CDR3 is 13 residues. V was pared by 2 bases and J by 1 base, with 5 bases between. CDR3 sequence: CASSVTGTDTQYF. CDR3 nucleotide sequence: TGTGCCAGCAGCGTTACAGGCACAGATACGCAGTATTTT.

This chain joins TRBV19 and TRBJ2-2; TRBD1 might be the D (5 bases). The V end was cut by 0 bases, the J end by 5 bases, with 16 bases between. The CDR3 has 17 residues. CDR1 and CDR2 (germline): LNHDA, SQIVND (reference sequence). CDR3 nucleotide sequence: TGTGCCAGTAGTATAGATGTAGGGGTTTTTTTTACCGGGGAGCTGTTTTTT. It encodes CASSIDVGVFFTGELFF.

This sequence joins TRBV2 and TRBJ1-3, with D perhaps matching TRBD1 (6 bases). This CDR3 has 14 amino acids. Germline CDR1 is SNHLY and CDR2 is FYNNEI. V shed 10 bases and J shed 4 bases, with 17 bases lying between them. CDR3 in DNA: TGTGCCAACCGAAGGGACAATGGGGGAAACACCATATATTTT. This gives the protein CANRRDNGGNTIYF.

The CDR3 loop is CASSRAAGNSPLHF. DNA of the CDR3: TGTGCCAGCAGCCGGGCCGCGGGGAATTCACCCCTCCACTTT. The V gene is TRBV7-8, the J gene TRBJ1-6, with D hard to call. The CDR3 totals 14 residues. CDR1 SGHVS and CDR2 FQNEAQ come from the germline V gene. V shed 5 bases and J shed 7 bases, with 12 bases lying between them.

The CDR3 DNA reads TGTGCCAGCAGCCTCTTACTAGCGGGGGAATACGAGCAGTACTTC. Protein sequence: CASSLLLAGEYEQYF. The rearrangement links TRBV7-8 to TRBJ2-7; 11 bases map to TRBD2. J lost 4 bases, V lost 5 bases, and 7 bases had no gene match. Germline values: CDR1 SGHVS, CDR2 FQNEAQ. There are 15 residues in the CDR3.

The rearrangement links TRBV5-1 to TRBJ2-7, with D perhaps TRBD2 (6 bases). Looked up from germline, CDR1 is SGHRS and CDR2 is YFSETQ. The ends were cut back, 3 bases at V and 2 bases at J, with 6 bases in the middle. The CDR3 covers 12 residues. The CDR3 sequence is CASSSGAYEQYF. As DNA, the CDR3 is TGCGCCAGCAGCTCGGGAGCCTACGAGCAGTACTTC.

This chain connects TRBV3-1 (or the pseudogene TRBV3-2) to TRBJ1-1, with D possibly TRBD1 on 6 matching bases. CDR1 is LGHDT, CDR2 YNNKEL, per germline (reference sequence). Trimming took off 7 bases at V and 5 bases at J, with 17 bases between the two ends. The CDR3 sequence is 14 residues long. In DNA form, the CDR3 reads TGTGCCAGCACAGTACAGGGTGGGTATACTGAAGCTTTCTTT. This gives the protein CASTVQGGYTEAFF.

V and J are TRBV5-6 and TRBJ1-3, with D unclear. Trimming stripped 4 bases from V and 1 base from J, with 9 bases between. The CDR3 is 14 residues long. Germline loops: CDR1 SGHDT, CDR2 YYEEEE. CDR3 DNA sequence: TGTGCCAGCAGCCCCCGGTTGTCTGGAAACACCATATATTTT. Translation gives CASSPRLSGNTIYF. The whole variable domain, remainder taken from reference TRBV5-6 and TRBJ1-3, is DAGVTQSPTHLIKTRGQQVTLRCSPKSGHDTVSWYQQALGQGPQFIFQYYEEEERQRGNFPDRFSGHQFPNYSSELNVNALLLGDSALYLCASSPRLSGNTIYFGEGSWLTVV.

CDR3 sequence: CASSIVRGTPMNTEAFF. CDR3 DNA sequence: TGTGCCAGTAGTATAGTGAGAGGGACACCGATGAACACTGAAGCTTTCTTT. The chain uses TRBV19 and TRBJ1-1; weak D call: TRBD1 (6 bases). CDR3 length: 17 residues. Germline V gene data show CDR1 as LNHDA and CDR2 as SQIVND (reference sequence). Trimming cost V 1 base and J 0 bases, with 15 bases left between them. The full variable domain, rest sourced from reference TRBV19 and TRBJ1-1, is DGGITQSPKYLFRKEGQNVTLSCEQNLNHDAMYWYRQDPGQGLRLIYYSQIVNDFQKGDIAEGYSVSREKKESFPLTVTSAQKNPTAFYLCASSIVRGTPMNTEAFFGQGTRLTVV.

The chain couples TRBV6-4 to TRBJ2-2; weak D call: TRBD2 (6 bases). Germline values: CDR1 MRHNA, CDR2 SNTAGT. Between the trimmed V and J ends, which lost 5 bases and 5 bases, there was a span of 9 bases. The CDR3 runs to 13 residues. CDR3 region: CASSRERTGELFF. The DNA for the CDR3 is TGTGCCAGCAGTCGGGAGAGGACCGGGGAGCTGTTTTTT.

The chain uses TRBV5-6 and TRBJ2-7; 12 bases map to TRBD1. This CDR3 has 17 amino acids. Germline V lookup: CDR1 SGHDT, CDR2 YYEEEE. V trimming: 9 bases; J trimming: 2 bases; junction bases outside the gene matches: 15. The CDR3 region is CATGPGQGASATYEQYF. In DNA form, the CDR3 reads TGTGCCACCGGACCGGGACAGGGGGCTTCTGCTACCTACGAGCAGTACTTC.

The CDR3 DNA reads TGTGCCAGCAATGTCCTAGCGGGAGCCACCGGGGAGCTGTTTTTT. It translates to CASNVLAGATGELFF. This chain links TRBV2 with TRBJ2-2; 10 bases map to TRBD2. This CDR3 has 15 amino acids. CDR1 and CDR2 from the germline V gene are SNHLY and FYNNEI. With V trimmed by 7 bases and J by 4 bases, 6 bases remained unmatched.

V is TRBV7-9 and J is TRBJ1-4; D call uncertain. V was trimmed by 1 base and J by 4 bases, leaving 7 bases between them. The germline gives CDR1 SEHNR, CDR2 FQNEAQ (reference sequence). CDR3 length: 14 residues. This chain's CDR3 is CASSLVGLNEKLFF. CDR3 DNA sequence: TGTGCCAGCAGCTTAGTTGGGCTTAATGAAAAACTGTTTTTT.